This T cell receptor beta chain derives from a study of blood T cell repertoires in COVID-19. At the level of the study: Italy, Spain and the United States were the sources of the convalescent and acute COVID-19 samples. Nucleic acid was either cDNA or gDNA, and it came from T cells, B-cell-depleted T cells, or PBMCs.

In the authors' workflow: Estimation of nucleated cell counts was performed using reference gene primer amplification. Profiling relied on immunoSEQ multiplex PCR, and the TCRdb table lists in-frame clones only, not all of them. The V and J calls and the clone size are those of that table, but D and trimming were determined from the DNA. The sample lists approximately 170,000 clones; around 80% were seen once. This clone turned up a few times. CDR3 length equals 13 residues. Trimming took off 2 bases at V and 0 bases at J, with 5 bases between the two ends. Germline V gene lookup returns CDR1 MNHEY and CDR2 SMNVEV (reference sequence).

The clonotype comes from a woman of 80 years or more with acute or convalescent COVID-19. The rearrangement links TRBV27 to TRBJ2-7; D uncertain. What was sequenced was peripheral blood. The CDR3 DNA sequence: TGTGCCAGCAGTTTAGGCTTCTCCTACGAGCAGTACTTC. Protein product: CASSLGFSYEQYF.